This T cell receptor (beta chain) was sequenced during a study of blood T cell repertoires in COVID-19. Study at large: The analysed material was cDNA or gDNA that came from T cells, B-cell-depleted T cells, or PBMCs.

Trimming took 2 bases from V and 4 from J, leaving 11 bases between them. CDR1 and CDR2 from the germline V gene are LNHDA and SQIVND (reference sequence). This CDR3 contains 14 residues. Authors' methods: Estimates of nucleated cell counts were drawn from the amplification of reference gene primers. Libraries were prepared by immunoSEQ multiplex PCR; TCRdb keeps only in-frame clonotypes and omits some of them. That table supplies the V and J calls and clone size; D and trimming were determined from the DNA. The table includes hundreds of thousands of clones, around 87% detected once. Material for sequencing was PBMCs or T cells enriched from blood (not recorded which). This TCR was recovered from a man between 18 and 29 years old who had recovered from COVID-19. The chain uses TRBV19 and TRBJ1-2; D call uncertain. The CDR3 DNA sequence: TGTGCCAGTAGTATATCCCCAGGCCTCTATGGCTACACCTTC. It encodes CASSISPGLYGYTF. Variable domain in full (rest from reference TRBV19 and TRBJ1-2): DGGITQSPKYLFRKEGQNVTLSCEQNLNHDAMYWYRQDPGQGLRLIYYSQIVNDFQKGDIAEGYSVSREKKESFPLTVTSAQKNPTAFYLCASSISPGLYGYTFGSGTRLTVV.